The 5 T cell receptor beta chains below were found in one sample sequenced in a study of shared clonotypes between healthy human individuals. Naive CD8 cells comprised CD45RO-negative, CCR7-positively selected cells, excluding terminally differentiated effector memory CD45RA+ cells. Assay: immunoSEQ multiplex PCR; the TCRdb copy retains only in-frame clones and omits some. Of around 1.9 million clones listed, around 93% are singletons. Sequencing was performed on naive CD8+ T cells from PBMCs. These receptors came from a young man in good health. Some clones in this sample may be carry-over from other donors' samples.

This clone occurred once. This same CDR3 is encoded by further DNA sequences in the sample. The J gene is TRBJ2-2, the V gene TRBV27, with 9 nucleotides matching TRBD1. V gave up 8 bases and J gave up 6 bases; unmatched junction bases: 7. CDR1 and CDR2 (germline): MNHEY, SMNVEV (reference sequence). This CDR3 has 14 amino acids. CDR3 nucleotides: TGTGCCAGCTCTTTGGGACAGGGCGCCGGGGAGCTGTTTTTT. Residues: CASSLGQGAGELFF.

V and J are TRBV28 and TRBJ2-3, with 11 bases identical to TRBD1. Germline CDR1 reads MDHEN; CDR2 reads SYDVKM. J was trimmed by 5 bases and V by 1 base; bases with no gene match: 5. The CDR3 totals 16 residues. This chain's CDR3 is CASSLLGQGVIDTQYF. CDR3 bases: TGTGCCAGCAGTTTATTGGGACAGGGGGTAATAGATACGCAGTATTTT.

The V call is TRBV28, the J call TRBJ1-2; no definite D call. V lost 0 bases to trimming and J lost 6 bases, with 8 bases between them. CDR3 length: 13 residues. Per the germline V gene, CDR1 is MDHEN and CDR2 is SYDVKM. The CDR3 sequence: CASSLWQVDGYTF. Here the CDR3 DNA reads TGTGCCAGCAGTTTATGGCAGGTGGATGGCTACACCTTC.

About this clone itself: The sample has other DNA sequences that encode this CDR3 too. The rearrangement links TRBV28 to TRBJ2-7; 10 nucleotides line up with TRBD1. CDR1 is MDHEN and CDR2 is SYDVKM in the germline V gene. The CDR3 has 11 amino acids. CDR3 nucleotide sequence: TGTGCTACGGACAGGGGGTACGAGCAGTACTTC. Its protein product is CATDRGYEQYF.

The chain joins TRBV11-1 to TRBJ2-7; 12 nucleotides agree with TRBD1. Germline lookup yields CDR1 SGHAT and CDR2 FQDESV (reference sequence). The CDR3 spans 14 residues. The ends lost 3 bases at V and 6 bases at J; junction bases unmatched: 3. CDR3 nucleotide sequence: TGTGCCAGCAGCTTCCGGGACAGGGGGCTCGAGCAGTACTTC. It yields the protein CASSFRDRGLEQYF.